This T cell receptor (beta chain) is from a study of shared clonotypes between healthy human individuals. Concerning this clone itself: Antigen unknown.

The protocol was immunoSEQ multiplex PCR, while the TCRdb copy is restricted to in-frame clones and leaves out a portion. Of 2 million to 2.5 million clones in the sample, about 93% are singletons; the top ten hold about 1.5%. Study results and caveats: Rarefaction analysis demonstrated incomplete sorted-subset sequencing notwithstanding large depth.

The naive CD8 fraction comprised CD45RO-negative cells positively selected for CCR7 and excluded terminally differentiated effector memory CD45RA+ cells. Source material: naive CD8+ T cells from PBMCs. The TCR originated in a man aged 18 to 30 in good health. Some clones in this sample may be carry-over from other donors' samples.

Written as DNA, the CDR3 is TGTGCCAGCAGTTCCCGGGAGGACCCCTACAATGAGCAGTTCTTC. Translated, it gives CASSSREDPYNEQFF. The chain couples TRBV6-5 to TRBJ2-1, with TRBD2 matching over 7 bases. With 4 bases clipped from V and 2 bases from J, the junction kept 5 bases outside the gene matches. The CDR3 loop spans 15 amino acids. CDR1 is MNHEY, CDR2 SVGAGI, per germline.